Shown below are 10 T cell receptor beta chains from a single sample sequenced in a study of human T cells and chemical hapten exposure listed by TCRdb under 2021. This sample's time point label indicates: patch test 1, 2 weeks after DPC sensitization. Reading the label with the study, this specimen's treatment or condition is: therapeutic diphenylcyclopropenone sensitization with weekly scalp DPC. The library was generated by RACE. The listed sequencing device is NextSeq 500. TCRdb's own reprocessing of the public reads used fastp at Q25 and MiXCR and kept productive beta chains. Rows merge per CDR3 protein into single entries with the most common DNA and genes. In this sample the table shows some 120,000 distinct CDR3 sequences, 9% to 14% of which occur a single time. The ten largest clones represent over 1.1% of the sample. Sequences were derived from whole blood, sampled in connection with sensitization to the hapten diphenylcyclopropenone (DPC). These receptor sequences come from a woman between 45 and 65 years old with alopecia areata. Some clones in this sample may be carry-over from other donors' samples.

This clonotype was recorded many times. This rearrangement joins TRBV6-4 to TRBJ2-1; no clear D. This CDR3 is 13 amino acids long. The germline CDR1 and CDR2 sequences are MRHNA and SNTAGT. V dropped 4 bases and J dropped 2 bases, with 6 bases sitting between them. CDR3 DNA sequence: TGTGCCAGCAGTGCCGCCGCCTACAATGAGCAGTTCTTC. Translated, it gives CASSAAAYNEQFF.

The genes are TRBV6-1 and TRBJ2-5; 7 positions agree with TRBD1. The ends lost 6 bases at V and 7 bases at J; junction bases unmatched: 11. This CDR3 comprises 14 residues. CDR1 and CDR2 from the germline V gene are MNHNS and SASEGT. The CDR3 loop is CASRSGQLVGTQYF. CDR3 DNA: TGTGCCAGCAGGTCGGGACAGCTTGTAGGGACCCAGTACTTC.

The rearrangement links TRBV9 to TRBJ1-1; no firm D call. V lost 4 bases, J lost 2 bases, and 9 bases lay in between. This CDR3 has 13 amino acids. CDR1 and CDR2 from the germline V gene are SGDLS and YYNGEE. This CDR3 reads CASSLLFNTEAFF. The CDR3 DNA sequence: TGTGCCAGCAGCCTCTTATTTAACACTGAAGCTTTCTTT.

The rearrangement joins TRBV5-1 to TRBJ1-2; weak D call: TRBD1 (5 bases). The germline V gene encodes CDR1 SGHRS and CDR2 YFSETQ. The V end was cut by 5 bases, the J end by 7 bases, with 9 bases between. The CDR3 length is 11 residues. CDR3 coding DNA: TGCGCCAGCAGTGAGGGGTTTGGCTACACCTTC. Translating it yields CASSEGFGYTF.

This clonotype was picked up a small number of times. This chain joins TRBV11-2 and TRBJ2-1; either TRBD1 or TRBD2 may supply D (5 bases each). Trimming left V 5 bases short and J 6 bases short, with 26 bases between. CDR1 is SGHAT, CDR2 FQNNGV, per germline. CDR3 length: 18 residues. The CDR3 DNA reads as TGTGCCAGCAGCCGTAAAAAAAGGGACCGCCCCAAACCCAATGAGCAGTTCTTC. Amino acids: CASSRKKRDRPKPNEQFF.

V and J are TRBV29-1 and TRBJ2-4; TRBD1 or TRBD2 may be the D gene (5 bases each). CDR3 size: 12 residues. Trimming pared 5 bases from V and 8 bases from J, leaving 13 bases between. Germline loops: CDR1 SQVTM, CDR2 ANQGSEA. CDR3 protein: CSVPSRGDIQYF. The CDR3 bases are TGCAGCGTTCCCAGCCGAGGGGACATTCAGTACTTC. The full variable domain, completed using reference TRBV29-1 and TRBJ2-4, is SAVISQKPSRDICQRGTSLTIQCQVDSQVTMMFWYRQQPGQSLTLIATANQGSEATYESGFVIDKFPISRPNLTFSTLTVSNMSPEDSSIYLCSVPSRGDIQYFGAGTRLSVL.

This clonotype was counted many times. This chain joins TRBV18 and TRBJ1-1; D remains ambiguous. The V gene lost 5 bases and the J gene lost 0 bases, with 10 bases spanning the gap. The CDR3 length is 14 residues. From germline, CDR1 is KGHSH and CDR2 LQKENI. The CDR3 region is CASSWDAVNTEAFF. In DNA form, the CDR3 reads TGTGCCAGCTCATGGGATGCAGTGAACACTGAAGCTTTCTTT.

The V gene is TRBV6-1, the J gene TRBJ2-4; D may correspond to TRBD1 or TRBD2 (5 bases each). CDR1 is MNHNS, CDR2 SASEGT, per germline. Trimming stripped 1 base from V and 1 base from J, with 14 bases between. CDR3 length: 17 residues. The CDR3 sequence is CASSEGGGSLAKNIQYF. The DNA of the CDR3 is TGTGCCAGCAGTGAAGGTGGGGGAAGTCTCGCCAAAAACATTCAGTACTTC.

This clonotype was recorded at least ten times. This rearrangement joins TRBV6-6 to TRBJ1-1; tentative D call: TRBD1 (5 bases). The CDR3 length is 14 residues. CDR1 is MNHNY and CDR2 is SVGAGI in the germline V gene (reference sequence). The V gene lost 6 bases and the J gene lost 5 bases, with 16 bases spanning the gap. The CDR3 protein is CASRGLGAETEAFF. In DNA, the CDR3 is TGTGCCAGCAGGGGTCTAGGGGCAGAGACTGAAGCTTTCTTT.

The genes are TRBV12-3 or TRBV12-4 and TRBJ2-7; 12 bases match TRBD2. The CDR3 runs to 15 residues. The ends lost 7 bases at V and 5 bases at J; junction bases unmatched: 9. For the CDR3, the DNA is TGTGCCAGCACCCCAGGACTAGCGGGAATGAACGAGCAGTACTTC. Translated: CASTPGLAGMNEQYF.